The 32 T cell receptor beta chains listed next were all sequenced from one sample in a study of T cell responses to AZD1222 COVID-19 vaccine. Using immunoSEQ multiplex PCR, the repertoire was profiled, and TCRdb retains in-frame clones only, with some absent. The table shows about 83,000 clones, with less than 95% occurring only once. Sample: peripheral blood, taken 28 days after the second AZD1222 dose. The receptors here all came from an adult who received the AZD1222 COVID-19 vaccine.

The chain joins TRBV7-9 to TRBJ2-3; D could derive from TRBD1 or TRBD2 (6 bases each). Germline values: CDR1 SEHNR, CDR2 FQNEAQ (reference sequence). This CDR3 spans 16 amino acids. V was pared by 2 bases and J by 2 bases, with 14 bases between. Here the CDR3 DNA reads TGTGCCAGCAGCTTATCAGATAGGGGGGACACAGATACGCAGTATTTT. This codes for CASSLSDRGDTDTQYF.

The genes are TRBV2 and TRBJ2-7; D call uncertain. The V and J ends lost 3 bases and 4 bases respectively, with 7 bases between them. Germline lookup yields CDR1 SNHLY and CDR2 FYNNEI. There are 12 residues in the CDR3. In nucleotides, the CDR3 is TGTGCCAGCAGTGAGGCTCAATACGAGCAGTACTTC. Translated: CASSEAQYEQYF.

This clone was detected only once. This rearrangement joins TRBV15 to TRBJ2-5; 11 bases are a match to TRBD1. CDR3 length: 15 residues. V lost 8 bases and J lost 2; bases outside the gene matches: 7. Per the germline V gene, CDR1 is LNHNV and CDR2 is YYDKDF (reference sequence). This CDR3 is CATLSRDRGQETQYF. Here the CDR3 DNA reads TGTGCCACCCTAAGCCGGGACAGGGGGCAAGAGACCCAGTACTTC.

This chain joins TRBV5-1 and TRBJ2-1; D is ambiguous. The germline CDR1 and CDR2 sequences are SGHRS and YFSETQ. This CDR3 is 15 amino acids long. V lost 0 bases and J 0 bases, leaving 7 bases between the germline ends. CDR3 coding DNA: TGCGCCAGCAGCTTGGGGCAGACCTCCTACAATGAGCAGTTCTTC. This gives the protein CASSLGQTSYNEQFF.

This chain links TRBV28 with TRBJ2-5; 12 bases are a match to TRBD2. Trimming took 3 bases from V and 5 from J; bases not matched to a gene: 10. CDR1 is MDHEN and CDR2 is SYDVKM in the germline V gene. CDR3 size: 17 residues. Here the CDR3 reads CASSFGTSGRLGETQYF. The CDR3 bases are TGTGCCAGCAGTTTTGGTACTAGCGGGAGGTTGGGGGAGACCCAGTACTTC.

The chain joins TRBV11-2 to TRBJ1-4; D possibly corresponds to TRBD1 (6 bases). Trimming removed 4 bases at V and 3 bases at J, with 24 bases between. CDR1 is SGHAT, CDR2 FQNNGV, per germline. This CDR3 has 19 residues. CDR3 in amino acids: CASSSPRGHHSGANEKLFF. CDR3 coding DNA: TGTGCCAGCAGCTCCCCCCGGGGACACCACTCAGGGGCTAATGAAAAACTGTTTTTT.

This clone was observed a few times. Here the CDR3 DNA reads TGTGCCAGCAGCCCCATTGGGGCAGGGGGTCCTGCTAACTATGGCTACACCTTC. Its translation is CASSPIGAGGPANYGYTF. The chain couples TRBV11-2 to TRBJ1-2, with 7 bases fitting TRBD1. V lost 5 bases, J lost 0 bases, and 15 bases stayed unmatched. The CDR3 spans 18 residues. Germline-derived CDR1 and CDR2 are SGHAT and FQNNGV.

The chain's CDR3 is CASSLAGGPGETQYF. The DNA of the CDR3 is TGCGCCAGCAGCTTAGCGGGAGGGCCAGGAGAGACCCAGTACTTC. The rearrangement joins TRBV5-1 to TRBJ2-5; 10 bases are a match to TRBD2. This CDR3 has 15 residues. V lost 2 bases and J lost 4; bases outside the gene matches: 5. Germline loops: CDR1 SGHRS, CDR2 YFSETQ.

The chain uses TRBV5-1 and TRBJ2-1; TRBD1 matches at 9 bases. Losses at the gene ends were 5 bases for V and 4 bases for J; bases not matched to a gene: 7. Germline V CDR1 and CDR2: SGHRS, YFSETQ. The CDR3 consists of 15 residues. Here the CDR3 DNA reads TGCGCCAGCAGGCCCGGGACAGGGCCATACAATGAGCAGTTCTTC. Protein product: CASRPGTGPYNEQFF.

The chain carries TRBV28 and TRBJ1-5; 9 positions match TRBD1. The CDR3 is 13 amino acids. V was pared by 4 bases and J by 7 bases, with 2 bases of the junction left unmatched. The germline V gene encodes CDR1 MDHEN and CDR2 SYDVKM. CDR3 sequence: CASSSTGGQPQHF. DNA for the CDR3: TGTGCCAGCAGTTCGACAGGGGGGCAGCCCCAGCATTTT.

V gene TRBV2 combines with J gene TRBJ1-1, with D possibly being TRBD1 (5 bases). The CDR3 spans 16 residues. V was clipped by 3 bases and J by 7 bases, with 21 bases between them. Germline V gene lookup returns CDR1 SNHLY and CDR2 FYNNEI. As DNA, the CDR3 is TGTGCCAGCAGTGACTTGGTAGGAATGGCAGGGCTTGAAGCTTTCTTT. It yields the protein CASSDLVGMAGLEAFF. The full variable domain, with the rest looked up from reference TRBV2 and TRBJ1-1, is EPEVTQTPSHQVTQMGQEVILRCVPISNHLYFYWYRQILGQKVEFLVSFYNNEISEKSEIFDDQFSVERPDGSNFTLKIRSTKLEDSAMYFCASSDLVGMAGLEAFFGQGTRLTVV.

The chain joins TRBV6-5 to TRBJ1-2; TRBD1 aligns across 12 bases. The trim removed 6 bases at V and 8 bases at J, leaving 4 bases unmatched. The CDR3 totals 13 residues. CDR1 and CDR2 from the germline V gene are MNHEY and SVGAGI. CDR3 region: CASRGQGATGYTF. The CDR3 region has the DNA TGTGCCAGCAGGGGACAGGGGGCGACGGGCTACACCTTC.

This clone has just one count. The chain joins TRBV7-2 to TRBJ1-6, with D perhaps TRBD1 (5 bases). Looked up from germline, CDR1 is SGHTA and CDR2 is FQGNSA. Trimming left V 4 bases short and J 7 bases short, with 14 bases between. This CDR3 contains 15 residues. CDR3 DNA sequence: TGTGCCAGCAGCTCCCTGGGGGGAGAAAATTCACCCCTCCACTTT. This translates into CASSSLGGENSPLHF.

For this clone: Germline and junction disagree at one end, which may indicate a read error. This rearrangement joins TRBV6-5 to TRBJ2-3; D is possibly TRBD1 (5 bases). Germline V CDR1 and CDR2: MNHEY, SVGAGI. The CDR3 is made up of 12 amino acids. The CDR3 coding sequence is TGTGCCAGCAGGTCCCCGAGACCCGACAGTCATTTT. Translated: CASRSPRPDSHF.

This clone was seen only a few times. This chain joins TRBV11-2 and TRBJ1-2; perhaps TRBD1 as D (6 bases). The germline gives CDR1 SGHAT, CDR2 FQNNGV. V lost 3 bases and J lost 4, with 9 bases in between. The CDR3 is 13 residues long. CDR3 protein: CASSFGRGYGYTF. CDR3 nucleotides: TGTGCCAGCAGCTTTGGCAGGGGCTATGGCTACACCTTC.

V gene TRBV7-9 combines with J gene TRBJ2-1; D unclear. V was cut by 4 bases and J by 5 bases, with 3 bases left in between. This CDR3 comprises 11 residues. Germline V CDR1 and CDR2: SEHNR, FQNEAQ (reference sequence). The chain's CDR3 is CASSYDNEQFF. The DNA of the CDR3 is TGTGCCAGCAGCTACGACAATGAGCAGTTCTTC.

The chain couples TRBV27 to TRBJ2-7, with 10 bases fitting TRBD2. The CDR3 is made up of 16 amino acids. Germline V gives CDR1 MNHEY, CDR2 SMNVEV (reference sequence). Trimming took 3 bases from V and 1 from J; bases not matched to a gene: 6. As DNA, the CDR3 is TGTGCCAGCAGTTTTAGGGCTAGCGGGGGATCCTACGAGCAGTACTTC. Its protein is CASSFRASGGSYEQYF.

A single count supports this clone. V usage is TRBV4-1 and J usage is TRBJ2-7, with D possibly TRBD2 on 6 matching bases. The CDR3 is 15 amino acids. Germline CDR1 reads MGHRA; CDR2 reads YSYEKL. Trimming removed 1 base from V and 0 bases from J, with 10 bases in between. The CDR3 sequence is CASSQGPGLSYEQYF. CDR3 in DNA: TGCGCCAGCAGCCAAGGGCCGGGACTCTCCTACGAGCAGTACTTC.

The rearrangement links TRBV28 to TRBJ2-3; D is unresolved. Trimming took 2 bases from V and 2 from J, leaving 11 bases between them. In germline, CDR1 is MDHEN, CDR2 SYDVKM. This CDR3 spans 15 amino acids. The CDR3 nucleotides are TGTGCCAGCAGTTTAGGCCTTGTGGCCACAGATACGCAGTATTTT. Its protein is CASSLGLVATDTQYF.

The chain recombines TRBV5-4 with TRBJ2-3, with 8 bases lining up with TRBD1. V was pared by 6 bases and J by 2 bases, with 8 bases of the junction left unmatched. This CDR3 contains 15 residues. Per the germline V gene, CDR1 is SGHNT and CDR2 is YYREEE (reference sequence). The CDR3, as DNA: TGTGCCAGCAACGGACAGGGAAACCCCACAGATACGCAGTATTTT. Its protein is CASNGQGNPTDTQYF.

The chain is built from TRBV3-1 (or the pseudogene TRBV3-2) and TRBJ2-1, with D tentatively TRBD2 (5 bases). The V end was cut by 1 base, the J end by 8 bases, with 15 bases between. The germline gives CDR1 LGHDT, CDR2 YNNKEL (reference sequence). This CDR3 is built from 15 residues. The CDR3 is CASSQAAGNWYEQFF. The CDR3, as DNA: TGTGCCAGCAGCCAAGCGGCGGGCAACTGGTATGAGCAGTTCTTC.

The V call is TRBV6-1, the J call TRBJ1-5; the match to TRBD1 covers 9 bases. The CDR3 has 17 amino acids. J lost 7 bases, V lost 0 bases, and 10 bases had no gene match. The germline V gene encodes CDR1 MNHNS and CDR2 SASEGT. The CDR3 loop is CASSEASVGTGRQPQHF. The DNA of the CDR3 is TGTGCCAGCAGTGAAGCCTCGGTTGGGACAGGGCGACAGCCCCAGCATTTT.

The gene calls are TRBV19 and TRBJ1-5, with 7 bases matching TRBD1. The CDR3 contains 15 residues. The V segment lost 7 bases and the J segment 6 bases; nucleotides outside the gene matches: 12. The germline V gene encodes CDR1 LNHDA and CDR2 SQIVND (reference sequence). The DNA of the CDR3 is TGTGCCAGTACTCGAGCGAGACAGGGAGGTCAGCCCCAGCATTTT. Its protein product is CASTRARQGGQPQHF.

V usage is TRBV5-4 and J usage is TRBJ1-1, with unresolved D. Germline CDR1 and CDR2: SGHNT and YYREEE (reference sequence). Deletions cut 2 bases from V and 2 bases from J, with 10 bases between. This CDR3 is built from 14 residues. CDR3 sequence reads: CASSLGNVNTEAFF. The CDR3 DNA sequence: TGTGCCAGCAGCTTAGGCAACGTAAACACTGAAGCTTTCTTT.

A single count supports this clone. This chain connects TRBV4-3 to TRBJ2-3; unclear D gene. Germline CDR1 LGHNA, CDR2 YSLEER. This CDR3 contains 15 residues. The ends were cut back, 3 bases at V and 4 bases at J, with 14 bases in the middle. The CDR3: CASSQGSTLADTQYF. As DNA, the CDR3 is TGCGCCAGCAGCCAGGGATCTACCTTGGCAGATACGCAGTATTTT.

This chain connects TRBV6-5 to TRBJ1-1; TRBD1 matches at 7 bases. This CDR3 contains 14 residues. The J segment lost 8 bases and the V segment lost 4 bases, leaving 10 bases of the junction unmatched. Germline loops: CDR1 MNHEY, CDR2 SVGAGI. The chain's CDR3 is CASSSPLGGREAFF. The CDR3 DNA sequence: TGTGCCAGCAGTTCCCCCTTAGGGGGCAGGGAAGCTTTCTTT.

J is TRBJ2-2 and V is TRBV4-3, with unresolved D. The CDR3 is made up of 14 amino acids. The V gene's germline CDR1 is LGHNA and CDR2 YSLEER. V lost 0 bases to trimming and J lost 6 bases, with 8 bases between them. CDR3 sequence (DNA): TGCGCCAGCAGCCAAGATTCGAGGTCCGGGGAGCTGTTTTTT. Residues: CASSQDSRSGELFF.

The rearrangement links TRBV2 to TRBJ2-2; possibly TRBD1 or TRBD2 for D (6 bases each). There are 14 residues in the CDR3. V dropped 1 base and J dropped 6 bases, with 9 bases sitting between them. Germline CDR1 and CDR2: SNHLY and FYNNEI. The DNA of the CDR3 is TGTGCCAGCAGTGAAGGGGGGGCCTCCGGGGAGCTGTTTTTT. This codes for CASSEGGASGELFF.

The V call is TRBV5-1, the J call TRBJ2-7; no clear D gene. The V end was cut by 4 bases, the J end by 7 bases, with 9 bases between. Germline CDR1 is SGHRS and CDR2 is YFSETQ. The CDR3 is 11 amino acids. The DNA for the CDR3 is TGCGCCAGCAGCATAGGTTCGGAGCAGTACTTC. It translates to CASSIGSEQYF.

This CDR3 is CSVSSTTVNTEAFF. The CDR3 DNA is TGCAGCGTTTCTAGTACGACAGTGAACACTGAAGCTTTCTTT. The chain links TRBV29-1 to TRBJ1-1, with D possibly matching TRBD1 (5 bases). Germline V lookup: CDR1 SQVTM, CDR2 ANQGSEA. The V and J ends lost 5 bases and 0 bases respectively, with 13 bases between them. This CDR3 region has 14 residues.

CDR3 protein: CASSAGASTYNEQFF. The CDR3 nucleotides read TGTGCCAGCAGCGCTGGGGCTTCCACCTACAATGAGCAGTTCTTC. The chain is built from TRBV2 and TRBJ2-1, with D possibly TRBD1 on 5 matching bases. Germline CDR1 SNHLY, CDR2 FYNNEI. The CDR3 extends over 15 amino acids. Trimming removed 6 bases from V and 2 bases from J, with 14 bases in between.

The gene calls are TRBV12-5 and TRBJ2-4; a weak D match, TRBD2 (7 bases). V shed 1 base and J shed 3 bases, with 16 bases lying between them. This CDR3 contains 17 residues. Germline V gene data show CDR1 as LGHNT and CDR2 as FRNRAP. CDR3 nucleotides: TGTGCTAGTGGTTTGGGACACGGAGGGGGGGACAAAAACATTCAGTACTTC. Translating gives CASGLGHGGGDKNIQYF.